The 25 T cell receptor beta chains below were found in one sample sequenced in a study of human T cells and chemical hapten exposure. TCRdb re-called the RACE reads through MiXCR, storing one row per CDR3 protein. The table has around 380,000 distinct CDR3 sequences, 5.5% seen once. The time point here: pre-sensitization, week 0. Indicated treatment: therapeutic diphenylcyclopropenone sensitization with weekly scalp DPC. The starting material was whole blood, obtained in connection with sensitization to the hapten diphenylcyclopropenone (DPC). The receptor source for this set is a woman in her late teens or twenties with alopecia areata. Some clones in this sample may be carry-over from other donors' samples.

The chain is built from TRBV18 and TRBJ2-3; D might be TRBD1 (6 bases). V was cut by 6 bases and J by 2 bases, with 18 bases left in between. This CDR3 has 16 residues. Germline lookup yields CDR1 KGHSH and CDR2 LQKENI. CDR3 DNA: TGTGCCAGCTCGTTCGCTACAGGGACCCACACAGATACGCAGTATTTT. Translating gives CASSFATGTHTDTQYF.

As DNA, the CDR3 is TGTGCCAGCAGCGTAGGAGGTAGCGGCTACAATGAGCAGTTCTTC. Protein: CASSVGGSGYNEQFF. The chain links TRBV9 to TRBJ2-1, with TRBD2 as a possible D gene (6 bases). From germline, CDR1 is SGDLS and CDR2 YYNGEE. Trimming stripped 0 bases from V and 3 bases from J, with 10 bases between. There are 15 residues in the CDR3.

This clonotype has more than one count but fewer than ten. This rearrangement joins TRBV19 to TRBJ1-2, with no clear D. The CDR3 spans 13 residues. V lost 6 bases and J lost 1, with 9 bases in between. Per germline, CDR1 LNHDA and CDR2 SQIVND (reference sequence). The CDR3 DNA reads as TGTGCCAGTAGCATGGATCTTAACTATGGCTACACCTTC. This translates into CASSMDLNYGYTF.

This clonotype was observed at least ten times. The chain is built from TRBV7-2 and TRBJ1-2; D gene unclear. CDR3 length: 14 amino acids. CDR1 and CDR2 (germline): SGHTA, FQGNSA. V was pared by 1 base and J by 6 bases, with 12 bases between. The CDR3 nucleotides read TGTGCCAGCAGCTTAGTACCTTTGAGACATGGCTACACCTTC. Residues: CASSLVPLRHGYTF.

The chain uses TRBV9 and TRBJ1-1; tentative D call: TRBD1 (6 bases). The V end was cut by 4 bases, the J end by 4 bases, with 14 bases between. Germline-derived CDR1 and CDR2 are SGDLS and YYNGEE. The CDR3 sequence is 14 residues long. The CDR3 loop is CASSTSDRSTEAFF. DNA for the CDR3: TGTGCCAGCAGCACTAGCGACAGGAGCACTGAAGCTTTCTTT. Combining the CDR3 with reference TRBV9 and TRBJ1-1 gives the whole variable domain DSGVTQTPKHLITATGQRVTLRCSPRSGDLSVYWYQQSLDQGLQFLIQYYNGEERAKGNILERFSAQQFPDLHSELNLSSLELGDSALYFCASSTSDRSTEAFFGQGTRLTVV.

This clonotype was recorded a few times. The chain employs TRBV29-1 and TRBJ2-3, with D perhaps matching TRBD2 (5 bases). The V and J ends lost 4 bases and 4 bases respectively, with 9 bases between them. The CDR3 covers 12 residues. Germline lookup yields CDR1 SQVTM and CDR2 ANQGSEA. DNA for the CDR3: TGCAGCGTTGTAAGCGGATCAGATACGCAGTATTTT. It encodes CSVVSGSDTQYF.

This clonotype appeared many times. V is TRBV7-8 and J is TRBJ1-5, with a possible D match to TRBD1 (5 bases). Germline V gene sequence: CDR1 SGHVS, CDR2 FQNEAQ. Trimming shortened V by 3 bases and J by 6 bases, and 15 bases separated the two germline ends. The CDR3 is 15 residues long. The CDR3: CASSLGTAVSQPQHF. The CDR3 DNA is TGTGCCAGCAGCTTGGGGACCGCTGTGAGTCAGCCCCAGCATTTT.

This clonotype was seen a few times. V is TRBV6-4 and J is TRBJ1-4; 7 bases map to TRBD1. This CDR3 has 19 amino acids. Unmatched junction bases numbered 23, after V lost 6 bases and J lost 7 bases. CDR1 and CDR2 (germline): MRHNA, SNTAGT. The DNA for the CDR3 is TGTGCCAGCAGCGACCCCCGTCCGGGACAGAAGAGGGTGGTTGAAAAACTGTTTTTT. Amino acid sequence: CASSDPRPGQKRVVEKLFF.

V gene TRBV6-1 combines with J gene TRBJ2-3; 9 bases fit TRBD1. CDR1 and CDR2 from the germline V gene are MNHNS and SASEGT. The CDR3 runs 17 residues. The junction had 12 bases not matched to a gene; V was cut back by 6 bases and J by 2 bases. The CDR3 spells CASSRFSGTGITDTQYF. The CDR3 region has the DNA TGTGCCAGCAGCCGCTTCTCCGGGACAGGGATCACAGATACGCAGTATTTT.

This clonotype was counted between two and nine times. The chain combines TRBV3-1 with TRBJ2-3; 8 bases align to TRBD2. The CDR3 totals 14 residues. Germline CDR1 and CDR2: LGHDT and YNNKEL (reference sequence). V shed 5 bases, J shed 5 bases, and the junction held 6 bases outside the gene matches. DNA for the CDR3: TGTGCCAGCAGCACCGGGGGGGGTGAAGATACGCAGTATTTT. Its protein is CASSTGGGEDTQYF.

This clonotype was picked up a small number of times. The chain links TRBV6-2 or TRBV6-3 to TRBJ2-1; TRBD1 matches at 7 bases. This CDR3 has 16 residues. V lost 7 bases to trimming and J lost 5 bases; unmatched junction nucleotides: 14. From germline, CDR1 is MNHEY and CDR2 SVGEGT. Here the CDR3 DNA reads TGTGCCAGCACTCACAGGAGGCAGGGGGACAACAATGAGCAGTTCTTC. This translates into CASTHRRQGDNNEQFF.

This clonotype has at least ten counts. This sequence joins TRBV14 and TRBJ1-1; D uncertain. CDR3 length equals 13 residues. The germline CDR1 and CDR2 sequences are SGHDN and FVKESK. V was cut by 2 bases and J by 1 base, with 5 bases left in between. CDR3 in DNA: TGTGCCAGCAGCCAAACCCAGAACACTGAAGCTTTCTTT. It translates to CASSQTQNTEAFF.

This clonotype showed up just a few times. This sequence joins TRBV9 and TRBJ2-1; 10 nucleotides line up with TRBD2. Germline V CDR1 and CDR2: SGDLS, YYNGEE. V lost 4 bases and J lost 3; bases outside the gene matches: 7. The CDR3 loop spans 16 amino acids. Here the CDR3 DNA reads TGTGCCAGCAGCCCGCAGCGGGGGGGTAACTACAATGAGCAGTTCTTC. The encoded protein is CASSPQRGGNYNEQFF.

V gene TRBV7-2 combines with J gene TRBJ2-3; 7 bases agree with TRBD2. The CDR3 is made up of 19 amino acids. V trimming: 4 bases; J trimming: 0 bases; junction bases outside the gene matches: 16. Germline loops: CDR1 SGHTA, CDR2 FQGNSA. The CDR3 sequence: CASSSPPAGFKESTDTQYF. Written as DNA, the CDR3 is TGTGCCAGCAGCTCCCCCCCAGCGGGGTTCAAAGAAAGCACAGATACGCAGTATTTT.

This clonotype was counted between two and nine times. The chain carries TRBV7-9 and TRBJ2-1; TRBD2 is a possible D gene (5 bases). The CDR3 contains 15 residues. The germline gives CDR1 SEHNR, CDR2 FQNEAQ (reference sequence). V lost 4 bases, J lost 9 bases, and 19 bases lay in between. The CDR3 nucleotides are TGTGCCAGCAGCTACCCATCCCGGGATTTTATTGAGCAGTTCTTC. Translating gives CASSYPSRDFIEQFF. Drawing the rest from reference TRBV7-9 and TRBJ2-1, the complete variable domain is DTGVSQNPRHKITKRGQNVTFRCDPISEHNRLYWYRQTLGQGPEFLTYFQNEAQLEKSRLLSDRFSAERPKGSFSTLEIQRTEQGDSAMYLCASSYPSRDFIEQFFGPGTRLTVL.

This clonotype was observed a handful of times. The chain joins TRBV20-1 to TRBJ1-5, with D uncertain. This CDR3 region has 14 residues. Germline CDR1 and CDR2: DFQATT and SNEGSKA (reference sequence). Trimming left V 1 base short and J 7 bases short, with 14 bases between. CDR3 DNA: TGCAGTGCTAGAGTTGGGGAACCACGGCAGCCCCAGCATTTT. As protein: CSARVGEPRQPQHF.

This clonotype was seen only a few times. The rearrangement joins TRBV4-1 to TRBJ1-2; 12 bases fit TRBD1. The CDR3 sequence is 18 residues long. In germline, CDR1 is MGHRA, CDR2 YSYEKL. V trimming: 2 bases; J trimming: 0 bases; junction bases outside the gene matches: 7. The CDR3 sequence: CASSQIGTGGRTNYGYTF. DNA of the CDR3: TGCGCCAGCAGCCAAATTGGGACAGGGGGCAGGACTAACTATGGCTACACCTTC.

This clonotype was recorded at least ten times. This chain connects TRBV20-1 to TRBJ1-1; D uncertain. With 0 bases removed from V and 3 bases from J, the gap between germline ends came to 17 bases. Germline V CDR1 and CDR2: DFQATT, SNEGSKA (reference sequence). CDR3 length: 16 residues. This CDR3 is CSARDKLRARDTEAFF. In DNA form, the CDR3 reads TGCAGTGCTAGAGATAAATTGAGGGCGCGGGACACTGAAGCTTTCTTT.

This chain joins TRBV7-9 and TRBJ2-7; no clear D gene. Trimming stripped 1 base from V and 3 bases from J, with 7 bases between. There are 13 residues in the CDR3. Germline CDR1 reads SEHNR; CDR2 reads FQNEAQ (reference sequence). The CDR3 sequence: CASSLESDYEQYF. In DNA, the CDR3 is TGTGCCAGCAGCTTAGAGTCGGACTACGAGCAGTACTTC.

This clonotype was observed many times. This sequence joins TRBV12-3 or TRBV12-4 and TRBJ1-1; D possibly corresponds to TRBD1 (6 bases). The CDR3 extends over 14 amino acids. V was cut by 2 bases and J by 4 bases, with 11 bases left in between. The CDR3, as DNA: TGTGCCAGCAGTTTAACGGGGGCTGGCACTGAAGCTTTCTTT. Translated, it gives CASSLTGAGTEAFF.

This clonotype was found a few times. The chain recombines TRBV4-3 with TRBJ2-3; 9 positions match TRBD2. The V gene's germline CDR1 is LGHNA and CDR2 YSLEER. V lost 0 bases and J lost 4; bases outside the gene matches: 5. There are 16 residues in the CDR3. The CDR3 spells CASSQDGAGGSDTQYF. For the CDR3, the DNA is TGCGCCAGCAGCCAAGATGGGGCGGGGGGGTCAGATACGCAGTATTTT.

This clonotype has a handful of counts. The rearrangement links TRBV20-1 to TRBJ2-7, with a possible D match to TRBD2 (5 bases). The CDR3 is made up of 14 amino acids. Germline V gives CDR1 DFQATT, CDR2 SNEGSKA (reference sequence). Trimming removed 1 base from V and 2 bases from J, with 12 bases in between. The CDR3 coding sequence is TGCAGTGCTAGAGCTATGAGGGCGACCTACGAGCAGTACTTC. This translates into CSARAMRATYEQYF.

This chain joins TRBV6-5 and TRBJ2-7; the D is unclear. V lost 6 bases and J lost 3, with 6 bases in between. The CDR3 has 11 amino acids. The germline CDR1 and CDR2 sequences are MNHEY and SVGAGI. CDR3 sequence reads: CASRRNYEQYF. CDR3 DNA: TGTGCCAGCAGGAGAAACTACGAGCAGTACTTC.

This clonotype was counted many times. The chain carries TRBV5-1 and TRBJ2-2; D tentatively reads TRBD1 or TRBD2 (5 bases each). Per the germline V gene, CDR1 is SGHRS and CDR2 is YFSETQ. Trimming cost V 4 bases and J 4 bases, with 20 bases left between them. CDR3 size: 17 residues. CDR3 in amino acids: CASSPGTLTEATGELFF. For the CDR3, the DNA is TGCGCCAGCAGCCCGGGAACCTTGACAGAGGCCACCGGGGAGCTGTTTTTT.

The chain has TRBV13 and TRBJ1-4, with a possible D match to TRBD1 (6 bases). V dropped 4 bases and J dropped 8 bases, with 17 bases sitting between them. This CDR3 spans 15 amino acids. Germline V gene data show CDR1 as PRHDT and CDR2 as FYEKMQ (reference sequence). The CDR3 region is CASSSKYTDREKLFF. CDR3 DNA: TGTGCCAGCAGCTCGAAATATACGGACAGAGAAAAACTGTTTTTT.